This T cell receptor (beta chain) is from a study of T cells after yellow fever vaccination. TCRdb re-called the 5' RACE reads with MiXCR, one entry per CDR3 protein. The sample lists approximately 550,000 distinct CDR3 sequences, about 19% occurring once. Between the trimmed V and J ends, which lost 4 bases and 4 bases, there was a span of 11 bases. The CDR3 covers 13 residues. The germline V gene has CDR1 SGHKS and CDR2 YYEKEE (reference sequence). This clonotype was detected ten times or more. The origin of this receptor is a man aged 30 to 45 who received the YFV17D yellow fever vaccine. The rearrangement links TRBV5-5 to TRBJ2-5; the D is unclear. The sequencing used PBMCs, collected 15 days after the yellow fever booster vaccination. DNA of the CDR3: TGTGCCAGCAGCCCCCCCTCCGCAGAGACCCAGTACTTC. It encodes CASSPPSAETQYF.